This note documents a single TCR beta chain sequence. The data stem from a study of shared clonotypes between healthy human individuals. Germline CDR1 MDHEN, CDR2 SYDVKM. This CDR3 is built from 17 residues. V dropped 2 bases and J dropped 2; count of bases not matched to a gene: 8. Generated by immunoSEQ multiplex PCR, the TCRdb table keeps only in-frame clones and is missing some. The sample holds over 2 million clones, 85% to 95% seen once. This receptor was identified in a man aged 18-30 years in good health. The specimen sequenced was naive CD4+ T cells sorted from blood. Subset: CD45RA+ positively selected. The rearrangement uses TRBV28 and TRBJ2-7, with 11 bases that match TRBD2. CDR3 bases: TGTGCCAGCAGTTTACTAGCGGGGGGTATAAGGACCTACGAGCAGTACTTC. Its translation: CASSLLAGGIRTYEQYF. The variable domain in full, with the rest retrieved from reference TRBV28 and TRBJ2-7, is DVKVTQSSRYLVKRTGEKVFLECVQDMDHENMFWYRQDPGLGLRLIYFSYDVKMKEKGDIPEGYSVSREKKERFSLILESASTNQTSMYLCASSLLAGGIRTYEQYFGPGTRLTVT.